Included here is one T cell receptor (beta chain) sequence, with context. Data came from immunoSEQ multiplex PCR; TCRdb stores just in-frame clones and leaves some out. Of 150,000 to 200,000 clones in the sample, 90% were seen once. This record belongs to a study of T cell responses to AZD1222 COVID-19 vaccine. This material consisted of peripheral blood, taken on day 0 of AZD1222 vaccination. The receptor was derived from an adult in good health.

The CDR3 sequence: CASSLVQSSYEQYF. CDR3 sequence (DNA): TGTGCCAGCAGCTTAGTACAGAGCTCCTACGAGCAGTACTTC. The chain carries TRBV7-9 and TRBJ2-7; D is uncertain. Germline V gene lookup returns CDR1 SEHNR and CDR2 FQNEAQ (reference sequence). The CDR3 length is 14 residues. The V end lost 1 base, the J end lost 0 bases, and 7 bases lay between the germline ends.